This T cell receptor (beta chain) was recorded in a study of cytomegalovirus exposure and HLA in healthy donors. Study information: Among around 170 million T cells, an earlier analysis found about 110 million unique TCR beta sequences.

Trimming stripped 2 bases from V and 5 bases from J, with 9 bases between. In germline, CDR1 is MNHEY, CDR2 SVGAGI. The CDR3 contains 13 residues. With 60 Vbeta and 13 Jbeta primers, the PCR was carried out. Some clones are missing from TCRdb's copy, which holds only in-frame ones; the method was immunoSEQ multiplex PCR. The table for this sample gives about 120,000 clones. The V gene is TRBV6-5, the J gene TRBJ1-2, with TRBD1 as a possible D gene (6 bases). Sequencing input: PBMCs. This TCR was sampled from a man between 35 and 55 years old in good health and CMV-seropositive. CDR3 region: CASSYPGQYGYTF. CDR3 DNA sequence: TGTGCCAGCAGTTACCCCGGACAGTATGGCTACACCTTC.